The 25 T cell receptor beta chains in this list originate from one sample, sequenced in a study of early T cells in non-severe SARS-CoV-2 infection. Each CDR3 protein gets one entry after TCRdb re-called the 5' RACE reads with MiXCR. The table records some 66,000 distinct CDR3 sequences, 9.1% of them present only once. The sequenced material came from whole blood. The receptors come from an adult who was a healthcare worker with PCR-confirmed SARS-CoV-2 infection or an uninfected control (not recorded which).

The chain uses TRBV5-4 and TRBJ1-1; perhaps TRBD1 as D (5 bases). V lost 3 bases and J lost 4, with 13 bases in between. The CDR3 length is 14 residues. CDR1 is SGHNT and CDR2 is YYREEE in the germline V gene (reference sequence). The CDR3 region has the DNA TGTGCCAGCAGCTCGGGCAGGGACCCCACTGAAGCTTTCTTT. This encodes CASSSGRDPTEAFF.

This clonotype was counted only a few times. V gene TRBV7-9 combines with J gene TRBJ1-2; 7 nucleotides align to TRBD1. With 4 bases clipped from V and 0 bases from J, the junction kept 8 bases outside the gene matches. The CDR3 covers 16 residues. In germline, CDR1 is SEHNR, CDR2 FQNEAQ (reference sequence). The chain's CDR3 is CASSSLRTGANYGYTF. CDR3 nucleotide sequence: TGTGCCAGCAGCTCCCTACGAACAGGGGCTAACTATGGCTACACCTTC. The variable domain in full, with the rest retrieved from reference TRBV7-9 and TRBJ1-2, is DTGVSQNPRHKITKRGQNVTFRCDPISEHNRLYWYRQTLGQGPEFLTYFQNEAQLEKSRLLSDRFSAERPKGSFSTLEIQRTEQGDSAMYLCASSSLRTGANYGYTFGSGTRLTVV.

This clonotype was observed many times. This sequence joins TRBV4-2 and TRBJ2-7; possibly TRBD1 for D (5 bases). The CDR3 consists of 15 residues. Trimming shortened V by 0 bases and J by 2 bases, and 11 bases separated the two germline ends. Germline lookup yields CDR1 LGHNA and CDR2 YNFKEQ. This CDR3 reads CASSQDLGAAYEQYF. DNA of the CDR3: TGTGCCAGCAGCCAAGATCTAGGGGCAGCCTACGAGCAGTACTTC.

The V call is TRBV7-9, the J call TRBJ2-5, with 8 bases matching TRBD2. The V segment lost 5 bases and the J segment 2 bases; nucleotides outside the gene matches: 7. This CDR3 has 15 amino acids. CDR1 is SEHNR, CDR2 FQNEAQ, per germline (reference sequence). The DNA of the CDR3 is TGTGCCAGCAGCCGGGGGGGAGATGGACAAGAGACCCAGTACTTC. The encoded protein is CASSRGGDGQETQYF.

The rearrangement joins TRBV7-9 to TRBJ1-4; the match to TRBD1 covers 7 bases. Germline V lookup: CDR1 SEHNR, CDR2 FQNEAQ (reference sequence). CDR3 size: 16 residues. The trim removed 3 bases at V and 0 bases at J, leaving 4 bases unmatched. The CDR3 region has the DNA TGTGCCAGCAGCTTCAAACAGGGGTCAACTAATGAAAAACTGTTTTTT. Translated, it gives CASSFKQGSTNEKLFF.

This clonotype was recorded a few times. J is TRBJ2-1 and V is TRBV28; D possibly corresponds to TRBD2 (6 bases). Trimming shortened V by 2 bases and J by 15 bases, and 11 bases separated the two germline ends. Per the germline V gene, CDR1 is MDHEN and CDR2 is SYDVKM. The CDR3 is 11 amino acids. The DNA of the CDR3 is TGTGCCAGCAGTTTAGGAGGGTTACTGTTCTTC. This encodes CASSLGGLLFF.

This clonotype was picked up a small number of times. The chain uses TRBV5-1 and TRBJ2-5; D gene ambiguous. Germline loops: CDR1 SGHRS, CDR2 YFSETQ. V lost 2 bases, J lost 2 bases, and 4 bases lay in between. The CDR3 is made up of 12 amino acids. CDR3: CASSLMQETQYF. In DNA form, the CDR3 reads TGCGCCAGCAGCTTAATGCAAGAGACCCAGTACTTC.

This clonotype was picked up a small number of times. The V gene is TRBV18, the J gene TRBJ1-2; D call uncertain. Germline lookup yields CDR1 KGHSH and CDR2 LQKENI. V lost 2 bases to trimming and J lost 2 bases, with 9 bases between them. CDR3 length: 14 residues. The DNA of the CDR3 is TGTGCCAGCTCACCATCTCCGGAGAACTATGGCTACACCTTC. This sequence encodes CASSPSPENYGYTF.

The chain uses TRBV7-8 and TRBJ2-1; D remains unclear. CDR1 is SGHVS and CDR2 is FQNEAQ in the germline V gene. The ends were cut back, 0 bases at V and 0 bases at J, with 12 bases in the middle. The CDR3 length is 17 residues. CDR3: CASSLAEWRNSYNEQFF. As DNA, the CDR3 is TGTGCCAGCAGCTTAGCGGAATGGCGGAACTCCTACAATGAGCAGTTCTTC.

This clonotype has ten or more counts. The chain links TRBV6-2 or TRBV6-3 to TRBJ1-2, with D possibly being TRBD1 (6 bases). Germline V CDR1 and CDR2: MNHEY, SVGEGT. This CDR3 comprises 12 residues. V was shortened by 6 bases and J by 2 bases, with 7 bases between the two germline ends. The CDR3 nucleotides are TGTGCCAGCAGGGGGGCCAACTATGGCTACACCTTC. This sequence encodes CASRGANYGYTF.

This chain uses TRBV7-9 with TRBJ2-2; 7 positions match TRBD2. Looked up from germline, CDR1 is SEHNR and CDR2 is FQNEAQ (reference sequence). V lost 4 bases, J lost 6 bases, and 11 bases stayed unmatched. The CDR3 totals 16 residues. DNA of the CDR3: TGTGCCAGCAGCTCACCTGCGGGCGGGAGTGCCGGGGAGCTGTTTTTT. This sequence encodes CASSSPAGGSAGELFF.

This chain joins TRBV20-1 and TRBJ2-2; 7 nucleotides line up with TRBD2. Per germline, CDR1 DFQATT and CDR2 SNEGSKA (reference sequence). CDR3 length equals 15 residues. V shed 6 bases and J 6 bases; nucleotides not matched to a gene: 13. The CDR3 reads CSASIRTRISGELFF. As DNA, the CDR3 is TGCAGTGCGTCCATAAGGACTAGGATCTCCGGGGAGCTGTTTTTT.

The chain employs TRBV20-1 and TRBJ2-1; weak D call: TRBD2 (6 bases). V was pared by 2 bases and J by 10 bases, with 15 bases between. This CDR3 region has 13 residues. CDR1 is DFQATT, CDR2 SNEGSKA, per germline (reference sequence). CDR3 region: CSARIGSGDEQFF. As DNA, the CDR3 is TGCAGTGCTAGAATTGGTAGCGGTGACGAGCAGTTCTTC.

This clonotype has only a few counts. The chain is built from TRBV11-2 and TRBJ2-3, with 7 bases identical to TRBD2. V dropped 2 bases and J dropped 6; count of bases not matched to a gene: 8. The CDR3 totals 15 residues. Germline V gives CDR1 SGHAT, CDR2 FQNNGV. The CDR3 region has the DNA TGTGCCAGCAGCTTATCCAGCGGGACTTGGGATACGCAGTATTTT. This translates into CASSLSSGTWDTQYF.

This clonotype appeared a few times. J is TRBJ2-7 and V is TRBV28, with a weak D call TRBD2 (5 bases). Germline CDR1 MDHEN, CDR2 SYDVKM. The CDR3 contains 14 residues. Trimming pared 4 bases from V and 3 bases from J, leaving 13 bases between. CDR3: CASSSPAALYEQYF. The CDR3 DNA is TGTGCCAGCAGTTCCCCAGCGGCCCTCTACGAGCAGTACTTC. The complete variable domain, with remaining parts taken from reference TRBV28 and TRBJ2-7, reads DVKVTQSSRYLVKRTGEKVFLECVQDMDHENMFWYRQDPGLGLRLIYFSYDVKMKEKGDIPEGYSVSREKKERFSLILESASTNQTSMYLCASSSPAALYEQYFGPGTRLTVT.

In its sample, this clonotype was seen a few times. This chain uses TRBV7-2 with TRBJ2-5; 13 positions agree with TRBD2. The J segment lost 5 bases and the V segment lost 5 bases, leaving 8 bases of the junction unmatched. Germline assignment: CDR1 SGHTA and CDR2 FQGNSA. The CDR3 extends over 16 amino acids. CDR3 coding DNA: TGTGCCAGCAGCAGGACTAGCGGGAGCGTTTTGGAGACCCAGTACTTC. Protein product: CASSRTSGSVLETQYF.

This clonotype was detected a few times. The rearrangement joins TRBV9 to TRBJ1-4; 8 bases map to TRBD1. Germline V gene lookup returns CDR1 SGDLS and CDR2 YYNGEE. J gave up 0 bases and V 4 bases, and 14 bases lay outside the gene matches. This CDR3 has 19 amino acids. CDR3 DNA: TGTGCCAGCAGCCTAGCGGACAGGGCCATCAACGCAACTAATGAAAAACTGTTTTTT. Translated: CASSLADRAINATNEKLFF.

This clonotype was recorded at least ten times. This rearrangement joins TRBV3-1 to TRBJ2-5; TRBD1 might be the D (6 bases). CDR1 is LGHDT, CDR2 YNNKEL, per germline (reference sequence). With 1 base removed from V and 1 base from J, the gap between germline ends came to 16 bases. This CDR3 region has 17 residues. In DNA form, the CDR3 reads TGTGCCAGCAGCCAAGCCACGATTTGGGGGCCCCAAGAGACCCAGTACTTC. Its translation is CASSQATIWGPQETQYF.

In its sample, this clonotype was seen many times. In DNA, the CDR3 is TGCGCCAGCAGCCTCCCTTTGAGGGACAGGGGCAATGAGCAGTTCTTC. Amino acids: CASSLPLRDRGNEQFF. The chain links TRBV4-1 to TRBJ2-1, with 10 bases matching TRBD1. This CDR3 comprises 16 residues. Germline V gives CDR1 MGHRA, CDR2 YSYEKL. With 4 bases clipped from V and 6 bases from J, the junction kept 9 bases outside the gene matches.

The chain employs TRBV28 and TRBJ2-7; the D gene is possibly TRBD1 (6 bases). The CDR3 sequence is 14 residues long. CDR1 is MDHEN and CDR2 is SYDVKM in the germline V gene. V was trimmed by 2 bases and J by 4 bases, leaving 12 bases between them. Written as DNA, the CDR3 is TGTGCCAGCAGTTTAGTCAGGGGCCATTACGAGCAGTACTTC. Translated, it gives CASSLVRGHYEQYF. The full variable domain, with the rest looked up from reference TRBV28 and TRBJ2-7, is DVKVTQSSRYLVKRTGEKVFLECVQDMDHENMFWYRQDPGLGLRLIYFSYDVKMKEKGDIPEGYSVSREKKERFSLILESASTNQTSMYLCASSLVRGHYEQYFGPGTRLTVT.

This sequence joins TRBV3-1 and TRBJ2-3; the match to TRBD2 covers 7 bases. The CDR3 is made up of 15 amino acids. The V segment lost 1 base and the J segment 4 bases; nucleotides outside the gene matches: 5. Germline V lookup: CDR1 LGHDT, CDR2 YNNKEL (reference sequence). CDR3 protein: CASSQVGGIPDTQYF. The CDR3 coding sequence is TGTGCCAGCAGCCAAGTGGGAGGGATCCCAGATACGCAGTATTTT.

The chain carries TRBV7-3 and TRBJ2-1; maybe TRBD1 (6 bases). The CDR3 runs 15 residues. V lost 2 bases, J lost 0 bases, and 8 bases lay in between. Germline assignment: CDR1 SGHTA and CDR2 FQGTGA. Here the CDR3 reads CASSLVGASYNEQFF. CDR3 nucleotide sequence: TGTGCCAGCAGCTTAGTGGGGGCCTCCTACAATGAGCAGTTCTTC.

V and J are TRBV20-1 and TRBJ2-7; 10 bases fit TRBD2. V lost 2 bases, J lost 0 bases, and 10 bases stayed unmatched. This CDR3 is 17 amino acids long. CDR1 and CDR2 (germline): DFQATT, SNEGSKA (reference sequence). The CDR3, as DNA: TGCAGTGCTAGAAGCCCCTACCCTAGCGGGAGCTCCTACGAGCAGTACTTC. Its protein product is CSARSPYPSGSSYEQYF.

The chain employs TRBV6-2 or TRBV6-3 and TRBJ1-1; D unresolved. V was trimmed by 0 bases and J by 10 bases, leaving 12 bases between them. The germline V gene encodes CDR1 MNHEY and CDR2 SVGEGT. The CDR3 is 13 residues long. CDR3 in DNA: TGTGCCAGCAGTTACTCCAACCCTCGGGGAGCTTTCTTT. Translating gives CASSYSNPRGAFF.

The V gene is TRBV12-3 or TRBV12-4, the J gene TRBJ1-4; no clear D. Trimming removed 6 bases from V and 8 bases from J, with 13 bases in between. The CDR3 contains 13 residues. In DNA form, the CDR3 reads TGTGCCAGCAGCCCCGTTCCCAACGAAAAACTGTTTTTT. Protein: CASSPVPNEKLFF.